Shown below are 23 T cell receptor beta chains from a single sample sequenced in a study of blood T cells in healthy people across ages. Sample-barcoded 5' priming and a J-beta primer mix drove a second PCR of about 7 to 12 cycles. MiXCR, run by TCRdb on the 5' RACE reads, gives a single entry per CDR3 protein. Of more than 450,000 distinct CDR3 sequences in the sample, roughly a quarter were seen once. These data were also filed under a second study, of T cells of mothers and their children.

Sequencing input: blood. The receptors shown here come from a boy younger than 10 in good health.

This clonotype occurred a few times. This sequence joins TRBV24-1 and TRBJ2-5; TRBD2 agrees at 11 bases. The J call is in doubt because the DNA end fits TRBJ2-1 better. Per the germline V gene, CDR1 is KGHDR and CDR2 is SFDVKD. This CDR3 spans 13 amino acids. Here the CDR3 reads CATSGGTSGEQFF. CDR3 DNA: TGTGCCACCAGTGGCGGGACTAGCGGTGAGCAGTTCTTC.

Only a few counts were recorded for this clonotype. The V gene is TRBV5-1, the J gene TRBJ2-1; 9 bases are a match to TRBD1. Judging by the DNA end, TRBJ2-7 fits better; the J call may be wrong. Per germline, CDR1 SGHRS and CDR2 YFSETQ. CDR3 length: 13 residues. The CDR3 here is CASSVGQGGGQYF. The CDR3 DNA reads TGCGCCAGCAGCGTGGGACAGGGTGGCGGGCAGTACTTC.

This clonotype has just a few counts. The genes are TRBV6-2 or TRBV6-3 and TRBJ2-7; 7 bases fit TRBD1. Germline assignment: CDR1 MNHEY and CDR2 SVGEGT. Germline trimming cut 3 bases from V and 5 bases from J; bases unmatched to any gene: 10. The CDR3 consists of 15 residues. CDR3 in amino acids: CASSYPPTGNHEQYF. As DNA, the CDR3 is TGTGCCAGCAGTTATCCTCCGACAGGGAACCACGAGCAGTACTTC.

The rearrangement joins TRBV7-2 to TRBJ2-7, with no clear D. Trimming took off 4 bases at V and 6 bases at J, with 10 bases between the two ends. The germline V gene has CDR1 SGHTA and CDR2 FQGNSA. There are 12 residues in the CDR3. CDR3 sequence: CASSSQALEQYF. As DNA, the CDR3 is TGTGCCAGCAGCTCCCAAGCCCTCGAGCAGTACTTC.

J is TRBJ2-7 and V is TRBV25-1; the match to TRBD2 covers 14 bases. Germline values: CDR1 MGHDK, CDR2 SYGVNS. J was trimmed by 6 bases and V by 4 bases; bases with no gene match: 5. CDR3 size: 15 residues. In DNA, the CDR3 is TGTGCCAGCAGTGTGGGACTAGCGGGAGTCCCCGAGCAGTACTTC. It translates to CASSVGLAGVPEQYF.

The chain employs TRBV24-1 and TRBJ2-5, with 7 bases that match TRBD1. The ends lost 3 bases at V and 2 bases at J; junction bases unmatched: 5. Germline values: CDR1 KGHDR, CDR2 SFDVKD. The CDR3 is made up of 15 amino acids. The CDR3 loop reads CATSDARDSQETQYF. The CDR3 nucleotides read TGTGCCACCAGTGATGCACGGGACAGTCAAGAGACCCAGTACTTC.

The V call is TRBV7-2, the J call TRBJ2-5; 10 bases are shared with TRBD2. V was clipped by 0 bases and J by 5 bases; unmatched bases: 3. Germline CDR1 is SGHTA and CDR2 is FQGNSA. The CDR3 extends over 15 amino acids. CDR3 sequence: CASSLALAGTETQYF. In nucleotides, the CDR3 is TGTGCCAGCAGCTTAGCACTAGCGGGAACGGAGACCCAGTACTTC.

Note on this clonotype: Germline and junction disagree at one end, which may indicate a read error. This sequence joins TRBV7-9 and TRBJ2-3; 14 bases fit TRBD2. The germline V gene encodes CDR1 SEHNR and CDR2 FQNEAQ (reference sequence). This CDR3 contains 18 residues. CDR3 in amino acids: CASSLVGLAGGHTDTQYF. The CDR3 DNA reads as TGTGCCAGCAGCTTAGTCGGACTAGCGGGGGGCCACACAGATACGCAGTACTTT.

V usage is TRBV5-5 and J usage is TRBJ2-7, with D unresolved. Germline CDR1 and CDR2: SGHKS and YYEKEE (reference sequence). The CDR3 is 12 amino acids. V gave up 4 bases and J gave up 4 bases, with 9 bases separating them. CDR3 DNA sequence: TGTGCCAGCAGCGCCGACTTGTACGAGCAGTACTTC. Protein: CASSADLYEQYF.

This chain uses TRBV7-6 with TRBJ1-1, with unresolved D. This CDR3 is 17 amino acids long. V shed 3 bases and J shed 4 bases, with 21 bases lying between them. The germline gives CDR1 SGHVS, CDR2 FNYEAQ. This CDR3 reads CASSFSLRSKMSTEAFF. In DNA form, the CDR3 reads TGTGCCAGCAGCTTTTCGTTGAGATCCAAAATGAGCACTGAAGCTTTCTTT. Looking up the rest from reference TRBV7-6 and TRBJ1-1 gives the full variable domain: GAGVSQSPRYKVTKRGQDVALRCDPISGHVSLYWYRQALGQGPEFLTYFNYEAQQDKSGLPNDRFSAERPEGSISTLTIQRTEQRDSAMYRCASSFSLRSKMSTEAFFGQGTRLTVV.

The rearrangement uses TRBV9 and TRBJ2-1, with 7 bases aligning to TRBD1. CDR3 length equals 15 residues. After removal of 0 bases from V and 2 bases from J, the junction contained 2 bases not matched to a gene. The germline V gene has CDR1 SGDLS and CDR2 YYNGEE. The CDR3 DNA is TGTGCCAGCAGCGTAGGGGACAGTCCCTACAATGAGCAGTTCTTC. Amino acid sequence: CASSVGDSPYNEQFF.

V gene TRBV13 combines with J gene TRBJ2-6; D remains unclear. Germline loops: CDR1 PRHDT, CDR2 FYEKMQ (reference sequence). V lost 5 bases, J lost 4 bases, and 12 bases lay in between. CDR3 length equals 15 residues. CDR3 region: CASSLSPTGANVLTF. CDR3 in DNA: TGTGCCAGCAGCCTATCCCCTACCGGGGCCAACGTCCTGACTTTC.

This clonotype was seen a few times. This rearrangement joins TRBV11-1 to TRBJ2-6, with TRBD2 matching 10 bases. The CDR3 sequence is 21 residues long. V shed 5 bases and J 0 bases; nucleotides not matched to a gene: 16. Germline CDR1 and CDR2: SGHAT and FQDESV (reference sequence). The CDR3 loop is CASSPIPILAGALSGANVLTF. In DNA, the CDR3 is TGTGCCAGCAGCCCGATCCCCATCCTAGCGGGGGCCCTCTCTGGGGCCAACGTCCTGACTTTC.

This clonotype was found many times. The chain is built from TRBV28 and TRBJ2-5; 9 nucleotides line up with TRBD1. The CDR3 totals 14 residues. CDR1 is MDHEN and CDR2 is SYDVKM in the germline V gene. With V trimmed by 6 bases and J by 7 bases, 9 bases remained unmatched. CDR3 nucleotides: TGTGCCAGCAGACAAAGACAGGGGGAGGTGACCCAGTACTTC. This gives the protein CASRQRQGEVTQYF.

This clonotype was detected only a few times. The V and J genes are TRBV4-1 and TRBJ2-3, with 10 bases that match TRBD2. V was clipped by 4 bases and J by 6 bases; unmatched bases: 13. The CDR3 covers 17 residues. Germline values: CDR1 MGHRA, CDR2 YSYEKL. In nucleotides, the CDR3 is TGCGCCAGCAGCCTCCCTCAGAGCGGGGGGGTCCCGGATACGCAGTATTTT. As protein: CASSLPQSGGVPDTQYF.

The chain has TRBV5-1 and TRBJ1-6; a weak D match, TRBD1 (6 bases). The CDR3 spans 15 residues. Germline CDR1 and CDR2: SGHRS and YFSETQ. Trimming left V 0 bases short and J 8 bases short, with 12 bases between. CDR3 nucleotides: TGCGCCAGCAGCTTGGCCGGGGGGGCGCATTCACCCCTCCACTTT. Protein product: CASSLAGGAHSPLHF.

A remark on this clonotype: The germline gene is not matched at one end of the junction; a read error may be the cause. The V and J genes are TRBV5-1 and TRBJ2-5; D remains unclear. Germline lookup yields CDR1 SGHRS and CDR2 YFSETQ. This CDR3 is 11 amino acids long. CDR3 in DNA: TGCGCCAGCAGAAGCCAAGAGGCCCAGTACTTC. It is translated as CASRSQEAQYF.

Note on this clonotype: The conserved phenylalanine or tryptophan normally closing the CDR3 is absent here, so this likely arose from a read error. The chain joins TRBV7-9 to TRBJ1-2; possible D gene TRBD1, 6 bases. The length of the CDR3 is 14 residues. Germline V gene data show CDR1 as SEHNR and CDR2 as FQNEAQ (reference sequence). V lost 5 bases and J lost 0, with 10 bases in between. The CDR3 nucleotides read TGTGCCAGCAGCGCTGGGACAACTAACTATGGCTACACCATC. Its translation is CASSAGTTNYGYTI.

This clonotype was seen a few times. The gene calls are TRBV5-6 and TRBJ1-4; 7 nucleotides line up with TRBD1. The CDR3 spans 15 residues. Germline trimming cut 5 bases from V and 4 bases from J; bases unmatched to any gene: 8. Germline V gene lookup returns CDR1 SGHDT and CDR2 YYEEEE. This chain's CDR3 is CASRDTGESNEKLFF. The CDR3 nucleotides are TGTGCCAGCAGGGACACAGGGGAAAGTAATGAAAAACTGTTTTTT.

The chain employs TRBV5-1 and TRBJ2-1, with D uncertain. CDR3 size: 13 residues. The germline V gene has CDR1 SGHRS and CDR2 YFSETQ. Trimming left V 1 base short and J 5 bases short, with 7 bases between. The DNA of the CDR3 is TGCGCCAGCAGCTTGCGGAACAACAATGAGCAGTTCTTC. Amino acid sequence: CASSLRNNNEQFF.

This clonotype was detected only a few times. V gene TRBV27 combines with J gene TRBJ1-2; perhaps TRBD1 as D (5 bases). Looked up from germline, CDR1 is MNHEY and CDR2 is SMNVEV (reference sequence). V gave up 2 bases and J gave up 2 bases, with 9 bases separating them. This CDR3 comprises 14 residues. The DNA for the CDR3 is TGTGCCAGCAGTTTAGCGGGGGACAACTATGGCTACACCTTC. It translates to CASSLAGDNYGYTF.

The J gene is TRBJ2-1, the V gene TRBV23-1; possibly TRBD1 for D (6 bases). The J call may be incorrect, as the DNA end agrees better with TRBJ2-7. TRBV23-1 is an ORF, with its function uncertain. This CDR3 is built from 14 residues. The CDR3 region is CASTGGGEAYEQYF. CDR3 DNA: TGCGCCAGCACCGGTGGGGGCGAAGCCTACGAGCAGTACTTC.

CDR3 region: CASNSGTGFSYEQYF. Here the CDR3 DNA reads TGCGCCAGCAACTCCGGGACAGGATTCTCCTACGAGCAGTACTTC. V and J are TRBV5-1 and TRBJ2-7, with 8 positions matching TRBD1. This CDR3 contains 15 residues. J gave up 0 bases and V 6 bases, and 8 bases lay outside the gene matches. Germline CDR1 is SGHRS and CDR2 is YFSETQ. The variable domain in full, with the rest retrieved from reference TRBV5-1 and TRBJ2-7, is KAGVTQTPRYLIKTRGQQVTLSCSPISGHRSVSWYQQTPGQGLQFLFEYFSETQRNKGNFPGRFSGRQFSNSRSEMNVSTLELGDSALYLCASNSGTGFSYEQYFGPGTRLTVT.